The rows below give T cell receptor beta chains drawn from one sample of a study of cytomegalovirus exposure and HLA in healthy donors. Here immunoSEQ multiplex PCR was the method, and the copy in TCRdb shows in-frame clones only, minus some. The repertoire holds around 72,000 clones, around 78% seen once, with 5.5% to 7% in the top ten. Material: PBMCs. The receptors shown here come from a man aged 50 or older in good health and CMV-seronegative. Each CDR3 is given with its conserved first and last residue. Fields, in order: clone size, J gene, V gene, D gene, CDR3 protein, CDR3 DNA. A D gene is named only where the DNA matches it firmly. Expanded clones get a size class; other rows say once, few or many, or leave the size out.

size: few
J: TRBJ2-7
V: TRBV29-1
D: TRBD2
CDR3: CSVGRAELEQYF
DNA: TGCAGCGTGGGGAGGGCGGAGTTGGAGCAGTACTTC

size: NA
J: TRBJ2-1
V: TRBV5-1
D: TRBD1
CDR3: CASSTRTGGRNEQFF
DNA: TGCGCCAGCAGTACCAGGACAGGGGGTCGAAATGAGCAGTTCTTC

size: NA
J: TRBJ1-2
V: TRBV30
D: TRBD1
CDR3: CALRDRGFYGYTF
DNA: TGTGCCTTGCGGGACAGGGGTTTCTATGGCTACACCTTC

size: NA
J: TRBJ2-1
V: TRBV18
D: TRBD2
CDR3: CASSPLAGGKGEQFF
DNA: TGTGCCAGCTCACCACTAGCGGGGGGTAAAGGTGAGCAGTTCTTC

size: NA
J: TRBJ2-7
V: TRBV27
D: TRBD2
CDR3: CASSYSGESSYEQYF
DNA: TGTGCCAGCAGTTACAGCGGGGAATCCTCCTACGAGCAGTACTTC

size: NA
J: TRBJ1-2
V: TRBV5-1
D: NA
CDR3: CASSPLLPDYGYTF
DNA: TGCGCCAGCAGCCCTTTACTACCGGACTATGGCTACACCTTC

size: NA
J: TRBJ1-4
V: TRBV30
D: TRBD1
CDR3: CARTVQGKDEKLFF
DNA: TGTGCCAGGACTGTACAGGGGAAAGATGAAAAACTGTTTTTT

size: NA
J: TRBJ1-1
V: TRBV28
D: NA
CDR3: CASSLGGQRSEAFF
DNA: TGTGCCAGCAGTTTGGGGGGGCAGAGGTCTGAAGCTTTCTTT

size: NA
J: TRBJ1-5
V: TRBV5-1
D: NA
CDR3: CASSLDPGTNQPQHF
DNA: TGCGCCAGCAGCTTGGACCCGGGTACTAATCAGCCCCAGCATTTT

size: NA
J: TRBJ1-2
V: TRBV5-6
D: NA
CDR3: CASSSTGTPLRGYTF
DNA: TGTGCCAGCAGCTCTACAGGGACCCCCCTTCGTGGCTACACCTTC

size: NA
J: TRBJ1-2
V: TRBV19
D: NA
CDR3: CASSIEAWRGYGYTF
DNA: TGTGCCAGTAGTATAGAGGCCTGGCGGGGCTATGGCTACACCTTC

size: NA
J: TRBJ1-2
V: TRBV14
D: TRBD1
CDR3: CASSQVSGDRRKGGGYTF
DNA: TGTGCCAGCAGCCAGGTATCCGGGGACAGGCGAAAAGGTGGTGGCTACACCTTC

size: NA
J: TRBJ1-1
V: TRBV7-9
D: TRBD1
CDR3: CASSLGQPNTEAFF
DNA: TGTGCCAGCAGCCTGGGACAGCCGAACACTGAAGCTTTCTTT

size: NA
J: TRBJ2-7
V: TRBV5-6
D: TRBD1
CDR3: CASSLEGGYRDSSLYEQYF
DNA: TGTGCCAGCAGCTTGGAAGGGGGATATCGGGACAGCAGCCTCTACGAGCAGTACTTC

size: NA
J: TRBJ1-3
V: TRBV10-3
D: NA
CDR3: CAISDRRNTIYF
DNA: TGTGCCATCAGTGACAGGAGAAACACCATATATTTT

size: NA
J: TRBJ2-2
V: TRBV6-6
D: NA
CDR3: CASSYGKGTGGLFF
DNA: TGTGCCAGCAGTTACGGGAAGGGGACCGGGGGGCTGTTTTTT

size: NA
J: TRBJ1-1
V: TRBV12-5
D: NA
CDR3: CASGLSSSGRRTEAFF
DNA: TGTGCTAGTGGTTTGTCCTCATCAGGGAGGAGGACTGAAGCTTTCTTT

size: NA
J: TRBJ2-1
V: TRBV4-2
D: TRBD2
CDR3: CASSPTTSGNYNEQFF
DNA: TGTGCCAGCAGCCCTACGACTAGCGGGAACTACAATGAGCAGTTCTTC

size: NA
J: TRBJ2-2
V: TRBV28
D: NA
CDR3: CASRGGPRTGELFF
DNA: TGTGCCAGCAGAGGAGGGCCCCGGACCGGGGAGCTGTTTTTT